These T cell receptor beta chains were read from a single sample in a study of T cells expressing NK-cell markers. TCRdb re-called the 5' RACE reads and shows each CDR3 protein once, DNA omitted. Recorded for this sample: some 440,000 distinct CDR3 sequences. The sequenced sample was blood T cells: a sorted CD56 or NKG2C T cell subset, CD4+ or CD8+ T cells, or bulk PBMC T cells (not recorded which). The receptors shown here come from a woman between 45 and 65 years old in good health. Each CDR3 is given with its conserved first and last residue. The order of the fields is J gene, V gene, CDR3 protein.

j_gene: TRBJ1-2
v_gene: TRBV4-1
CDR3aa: CASSQESRIYGYTF

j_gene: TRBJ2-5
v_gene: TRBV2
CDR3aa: CASSFRPPETQYF

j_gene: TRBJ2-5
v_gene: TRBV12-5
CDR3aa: CASHASGGETQYF

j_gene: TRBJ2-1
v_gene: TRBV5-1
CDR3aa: CASSLRLGNEQFF

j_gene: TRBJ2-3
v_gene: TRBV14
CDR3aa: CASSSGQAPTDTQYF

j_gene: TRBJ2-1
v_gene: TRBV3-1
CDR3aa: CASSQVPSGRYNEQFF

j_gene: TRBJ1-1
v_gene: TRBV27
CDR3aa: CASSPHRGAAFF

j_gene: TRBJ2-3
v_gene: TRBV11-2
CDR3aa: CASSFPRDRRGLAGSTDTQYF

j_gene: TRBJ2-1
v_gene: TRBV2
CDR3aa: CASSTTSGADNEQFF

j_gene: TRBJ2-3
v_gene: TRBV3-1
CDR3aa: CASSPLKSTDTQYF

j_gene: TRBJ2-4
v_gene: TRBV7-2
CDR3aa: CASSLSGALAKNIQYF

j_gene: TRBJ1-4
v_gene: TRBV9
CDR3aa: CASSPYLGDEKLFF

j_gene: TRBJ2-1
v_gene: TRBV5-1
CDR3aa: CASSPGGTPWAGNEQFF

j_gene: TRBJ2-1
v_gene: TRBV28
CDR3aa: CASISSGRVVIEQFF

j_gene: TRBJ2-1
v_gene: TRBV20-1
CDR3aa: CSARDRGLGYNEQFF

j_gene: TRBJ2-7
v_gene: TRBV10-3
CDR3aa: CAISESYGPQYF

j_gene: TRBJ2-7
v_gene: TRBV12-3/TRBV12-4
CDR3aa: CASRPGLESYEQYF

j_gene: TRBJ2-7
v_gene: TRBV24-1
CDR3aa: CATSDRYYEQYF

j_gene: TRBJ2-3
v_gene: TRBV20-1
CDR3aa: CSARRQGGTDTQYF

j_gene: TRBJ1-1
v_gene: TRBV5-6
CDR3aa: CASIQNRAEGTEAFF

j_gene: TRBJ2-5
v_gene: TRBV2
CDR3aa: CASVIRGTTQETQYF

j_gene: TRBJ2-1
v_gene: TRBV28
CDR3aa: CASMVVSLRDHPNEQFF

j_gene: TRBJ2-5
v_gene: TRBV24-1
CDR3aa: CATRESGQGKETQYF

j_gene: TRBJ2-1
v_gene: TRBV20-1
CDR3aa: CSARFSGSKDEQFF

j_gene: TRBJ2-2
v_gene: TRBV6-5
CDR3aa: CASTWVLGANTGELFF

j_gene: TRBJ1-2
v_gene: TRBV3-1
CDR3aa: CASSPGSFYGYTF

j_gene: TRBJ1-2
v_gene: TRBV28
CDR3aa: CASSAAGYGYTF

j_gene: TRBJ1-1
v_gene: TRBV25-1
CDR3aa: CASRGDVLTEAFF

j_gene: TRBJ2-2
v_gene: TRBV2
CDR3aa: CASSEVGNRNTGELFF

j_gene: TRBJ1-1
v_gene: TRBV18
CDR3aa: CASSPGIMNTEAFF

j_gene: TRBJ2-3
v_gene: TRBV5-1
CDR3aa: CASRTTGATDTQYF

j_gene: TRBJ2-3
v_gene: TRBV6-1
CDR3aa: CASVQRLTDTQYF

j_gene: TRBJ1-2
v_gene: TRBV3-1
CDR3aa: CASSQGTSRAYTF

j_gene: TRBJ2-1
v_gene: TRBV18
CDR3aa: CASSPVLGYNEQFF

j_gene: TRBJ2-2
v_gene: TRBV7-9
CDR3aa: CASSLNSGANTGELFF

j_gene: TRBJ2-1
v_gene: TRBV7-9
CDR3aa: CASSSLTVNEQFF

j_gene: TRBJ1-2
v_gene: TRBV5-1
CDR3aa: CASSLEGDRGYGYTF